These T cell receptor beta chains were read from a single sample in a study of cytomegalovirus exposure and HLA in healthy donors. Sequenced by immunoSEQ multiplex PCR; TCRdb stores in-frame clones only, minus some. Of about 97,000 clones listed, around 77% are singletons. Sequenced input: PBMCs. Receptors were obtained from a male donor in good health and CMV-seropositive. Both conserved end residues are part of each CDR3. The D gene is left open where the match is weak.

v_gene: TRBV2
j_gene: TRBJ2-6
d_gene: TRBD1
len: 19
CDR3aa: CASSFKPGQGLSGANVLTF

v_gene: TRBV19
j_gene: TRBJ2-5
d_gene: NA
len: 13
CDR3aa: CASSIGQGETQYF

v_gene: TRBV7-9
j_gene: TRBJ1-2
d_gene: NA
len: 16
CDR3aa: CSSSDLITGPNYGYTF

v_gene: TRBV7-9
j_gene: TRBJ2-1
d_gene: NA
len: 16
CDR3aa: CASSTTAGDPYNEQFF

v_gene: TRBV7-2
j_gene: TRBJ1-1
d_gene: NA
len: 16
CDR3aa: CASSFVAFGGNTEAFF

v_gene: TRBV19
j_gene: TRBJ1-5
d_gene: TRBD1
len: 15
CDR3aa: CASRTGTGSNQPQHF

v_gene: TRBV5-1
j_gene: TRBJ2-7
d_gene: NA
len: 12
CDR3aa: CASSRDRYEQYF

v_gene: TRBV5-1
j_gene: TRBJ2-4
d_gene: TRBD2
len: 22
CDR3aa: CASSPSTPGTSGRAEAKNIQYF

v_gene: TRBV18
j_gene: TRBJ2-6
d_gene: TRBD1
len: 17
CDR3aa: CASSPPGQNSGANVLTF

v_gene: TRBV10-1
j_gene: TRBJ2-1
d_gene: NA
len: 15
CDR3aa: CASTLDLDSSNEQFF

v_gene: TRBV2
j_gene: TRBJ1-6
d_gene: TRBD1
len: 14
CDR3aa: CASSSGTGGSPLHF

v_gene: TRBV13
j_gene: TRBJ2-3
d_gene: TRBD2
len: 13
CDR3aa: CASTVAGVDTQYF

v_gene: TRBV11-2
j_gene: TRBJ2-1
d_gene: NA
len: 16
CDR3aa: CASSLVGQGAGEEQLF

v_gene: TRBV28
j_gene: TRBJ1-3
d_gene: NA
len: 15
CDR3aa: CASSPSQLSGNTIYF

v_gene: TRBV5-6
j_gene: TRBJ2-3
d_gene: NA
len: 14
CDR3aa: CASSPIRVTDTQYF

v_gene: TRBV7-3
j_gene: TRBJ2-7
d_gene: TRBD2
len: 15
CDR3aa: CASSLGLAGGDEQYF

v_gene: TRBV27
j_gene: TRBJ1-5
d_gene: NA
len: 14
CDR3aa: CASSSVGGGQPQHF

v_gene: TRBV28
j_gene: TRBJ1-2
d_gene: TRBD1
len: 11
CDR3aa: CASRQGYGYTF

v_gene: TRBV7-6
j_gene: TRBJ2-5
d_gene: NA
len: 13
CDR3aa: CASSFEYQETQYF

v_gene: TRBV12-5
j_gene: TRBJ2-2
d_gene: TRBD2
len: 16
CDR3aa: CASGLLAGGVTGELFF

v_gene: TRBV4-1
j_gene: TRBJ2-2
d_gene: NA
len: 14
CDR3aa: CASSQGLVNGELFF

v_gene: TRBV9
j_gene: TRBJ1-1
d_gene: TRBD1
len: 15
CDR3aa: CASSVEQGLNTEAFF

v_gene: TRBV9
j_gene: TRBJ2-7
d_gene: NA
len: 11
CDR3aa: CASSAGNEQYF

v_gene: TRBV19
j_gene: TRBJ1-5
d_gene: TRBD1
len: 15
CDR3aa: CASSPLGQPNQPQHF

v_gene: TRBV9
j_gene: TRBJ2-1
d_gene: TRBD2
len: 15
CDR3aa: CASSVVSGSYNEQFF

v_gene: TRBV19
j_gene: TRBJ2-7
d_gene: NA
len: 14
CDR3aa: CASSIEPSSYEQYF

v_gene: TRBV7-2
j_gene: TRBJ2-7
d_gene: NA
len: 14
CDR3aa: CASSLGQSYYEQYF

v_gene: TRBV15
j_gene: TRBJ2-2
d_gene: NA
len: 13
CDR3aa: CATSRDLTGELFF

v_gene: TRBV4-1
j_gene: TRBJ2-3
d_gene: TRBD2
len: 16
CDR3aa: CASSQGAGGPLDTQYF

v_gene: TRBV5-1
j_gene: TRBJ2-3
d_gene: NA
len: 16
CDR3aa: CASRFNAGRTTDTQYF

v_gene: TRBV19
j_gene: TRBJ1-2
d_gene: TRBD1
len: 13
CDR3aa: CASSQQGDYGYTF

v_gene: TRBV7-9
j_gene: TRBJ2-4
d_gene: NA
len: 14
CDR3aa: CSSSPGRGENIQYF

v_gene: TRBV6-1
j_gene: TRBJ1-2
d_gene: NA
len: 15
CDR3aa: CASSEELTGVYGYTF

v_gene: TRBV28
j_gene: TRBJ1-5
d_gene: NA
len: 13
CDR3aa: CASRVDSNQPQHF

v_gene: TRBV11-2
j_gene: TRBJ2-2
d_gene: TRBD2
len: 16
CDR3aa: CASRFGLAGGTGELFF

v_gene: TRBV19
j_gene: TRBJ2-7
d_gene: NA
len: 13
CDR3aa: CASSTRNSNEQYF

v_gene: TRBV7-6
j_gene: TRBJ2-1
d_gene: TRBD2
len: 20
CDR3aa: CASSPRRRGQTSGSQNEQFF

v_gene: TRBV5-1
j_gene: TRBJ2-7
d_gene: NA
len: 14
CDR3aa: CASSPVDRPYEQYF

v_gene: TRBV7-9
j_gene: TRBJ2-3
d_gene: NA
len: 15
CDR3aa: CSSSSRTGGTDTQYF

v_gene: TRBV6-5
j_gene: TRBJ2-6
d_gene: TRBD1
len: 15
CDR3aa: CASSRGRGVANVLTF

v_gene: TRBV6-5
j_gene: TRBJ2-1
d_gene: TRBD2
len: 16
CDR3aa: CASSYSPAGETNEQFF

v_gene: TRBV7-9
j_gene: TRBJ2-3
d_gene: NA
len: 16
CDR3aa: CASSLVASPSTDTQYF

v_gene: TRBV2
j_gene: TRBJ2-1
d_gene: TRBD2
len: 15
CDR3aa: CASSEASGRVNEQFF